One and the same sample provided the 23 T cell receptor beta chains below, sequenced in a study of T cell responses to AZD1222 COVID-19 vaccine. This table comes from immunoSEQ multiplex PCR, and its TCRdb copy is limited to in-frame clones, with some not included. The sample lists about 110,000 clones, about 91% occurring once. Material: peripheral blood, obtained 28 days after the second AZD1222 dose. The receptors here all came from an adult who received the AZD1222 COVID-19 vaccine.

CDR3 nucleotide sequence: TGTGCCAGCAGCATCGACATGAACACTGAAGCTTTCTTT. Its protein product is CASSIDMNTEAFF. V is TRBV7-7 and J is TRBJ1-1, with no clear D. There are 13 residues in the CDR3. CDR1 is SSHAT and CDR2 is FNYEAQ in the germline V gene (reference sequence). V was clipped by 5 bases and J by 0 bases, with 7 bases between them. Combining the CDR3 with reference TRBV7-7 and TRBJ1-1 gives the whole variable domain GAGVSQSPRYKVTKRGQDVTLRCDPISSHATLYWYQQALGQGPEFLTYFNYEAQPDKSGLPSDRFSAERPEGSISTLTIQRTEQRDSAMYRCASSIDMNTEAFFGQGTRLTVV.

A single count supports this clone. The V gene is TRBV2, the J gene TRBJ1-6; 8 positions match TRBD1. The CDR3 has 16 residues. V lost 3 bases, J lost 2 bases, and 3 bases stayed unmatched. The germline CDR1 and CDR2 sequences are SNHLY and FYNNEI. CDR3 DNA: TGTGCCAGCAGTGAGGCAGGGGGCACCTATAATTCACCCCTCCACTTT. Residues: CASSEAGGTYNSPLHF.

The chain recombines TRBV5-1 with TRBJ2-2, with 14 bases fitting TRBD2. The CDR3 is 16 residues long. V dropped 4 bases and J dropped 4; count of bases not matched to a gene: 3. The germline CDR1 and CDR2 sequences are SGHRS and YFSETQ. The CDR3 sequence: CASSEGLAGVTGELFF. The CDR3 region has the DNA TGCGCCAGCAGCGAGGGACTAGCGGGGGTCACCGGGGAGCTGTTTTTT.

V is TRBV6-5 and J is TRBJ1-6, with unresolved D. Trimming left V 6 bases short and J 8 bases short, with 17 bases between. The CDR3 consists of 15 residues. Germline lookup yields CDR1 MNHEY and CDR2 SVGAGI. CDR3 residues: CASRALGWEDSPLHF. The CDR3 nucleotides read TGTGCCAGCAGGGCCCTCGGGTGGGAGGATTCACCCCTCCACTTT.

The chain combines TRBV4-2 with TRBJ1-3; the match to TRBD1 covers 8 bases. The CDR3 contains 15 residues. Germline CDR1 LGHNA, CDR2 YNFKEQ. V shed 4 bases and J 2 bases; nucleotides not matched to a gene: 4. The CDR3 protein is CASSLARGPGNTIYF. The CDR3 DNA reads as TGTGCCAGCAGCCTCGCCAGGGGGCCTGGAAACACCATATATTTT.

The chain uses TRBV7-8 and TRBJ1-4; D possibly corresponds to TRBD1 (5 bases). Germline CDR1 and CDR2: SGHVS and FQNEAQ. The CDR3 length is 13 residues. V lost 2 bases to trimming and J lost 8 bases, with 9 bases between them. The CDR3 DNA reads TGTGCCAGCAGCTTATTACAGGACGAAAAACTGTTTTTT. It is translated as CASSLLQDEKLFF.

The chain is built from TRBV28 and TRBJ1-5; 7 bases map to TRBD1. The CDR3 covers 15 residues. Germline values: CDR1 MDHEN, CDR2 SYDVKM. J lost 0 bases, V lost 2 bases, and 1 base had no gene match. The CDR3 DNA reads as TGTGCCAGCAGTTTAAGGGGGCGTAGCAATCAGCCCCAGCATTTT. This translates into CASSLRGRSNQPQHF.

V usage is TRBV9 and J usage is TRBJ1-2, with D unresolved. The germline gives CDR1 SGDLS, CDR2 YYNGEE. Trimming pared 0 bases from V and 3 bases from J, leaving 3 bases between. The CDR3 is 12 amino acids. The CDR3 loop reads CASSVDDYGYTF. The CDR3 DNA reads as TGTGCCAGCAGCGTAGACGACTATGGCTACACCTTC.

The V gene is TRBV5-1, the J gene TRBJ2-5; D unresolved. The CDR3 contains 12 residues. V was pared by 5 bases and J by 5 bases, with 10 bases between. CDR1 and CDR2 from the germline V gene are SGHRS and YFSETQ. Written as DNA, the CDR3 is TGCGCCAGCAGTATCGAACGGGAGACCCAGTACTTC. It translates to CASSIERETQYF.

The rearrangement uses TRBV9 and TRBJ1-1; D unclear. Germline V gene sequence: CDR1 SGDLS, CDR2 YYNGEE. Between the trimmed V and J ends, which lost 0 bases and 0 bases, there was a span of 3 bases. This CDR3 is built from 13 residues. The CDR3 here is CASSVVMNTEAFF. CDR3 bases: TGTGCCAGCAGCGTAGTCATGAACACTGAAGCTTTCTTT.

V usage is TRBV5-4 and J usage is TRBJ2-7; D is unresolved. Trimming cost V 4 bases and J 4 bases, with 9 bases left between them. This CDR3 contains 12 residues. Per germline, CDR1 SGHNT and CDR2 YYREEE (reference sequence). CDR3 nucleotide sequence: TGTGCCAGCAGCAAGGACGGGTACGAGCAGTACTTC. Residues: CASSKDGYEQYF. Using reference TRBV5-4 and TRBJ2-7 for the parts outside the CDR3, the full variable domain is ETGVTQSPTHLIKTRGQQVTLRCSSQSGHNTVSWYQQALGQGPQFIFQYYREEENGRGNFPPRFSGLQFPNYSSELNVNALELDDSALYLCASSKDGYEQYFGPGTRLTVT.

The chain carries TRBV3-1 (or the pseudogene TRBV3-2) and TRBJ1-2; D is uncertain. The germline V and J ends were trimmed by 0 bases and 5 bases, with 10 bases remaining between them. CDR3 length: 14 amino acids. Germline CDR1 and CDR2: LGHDT and YNNKEL (reference sequence). CDR3 sequence reads: CASSQEYSSYGYTF. In DNA form, the CDR3 reads TGTGCCAGCAGCCAAGAGTACAGCTCTTATGGCTACACCTTC.

This sequence joins TRBV2 and TRBJ2-6, with D unclear. Trimming took off 2 bases at V and 0 bases at J, with 5 bases between the two ends. Per germline, CDR1 SNHLY and CDR2 FYNNEI. The CDR3 spans 15 residues. For the CDR3, the DNA is TGTGCCAGCAGTGAACAGCGCTCTGGGGCCAACGTCCTGACTTTC. This codes for CASSEQRSGANVLTF.

The rearrangement uses TRBV20-1 and TRBJ2-3; 8 positions agree with TRBD2. Per the germline V gene, CDR1 is DFQATT and CDR2 is SNEGSKA (reference sequence). This CDR3 is built from 14 residues. After removal of 6 bases from V and 6 bases from J, the junction contained 11 bases not matched to a gene. CDR3 in amino acids: CSASSGTTLDTQYF. For the CDR3, the DNA is TGCAGTGCCAGTAGCGGGACTACACTTGATACGCAGTATTTT.

The V call is TRBV7-8, the J call TRBJ2-2, with D uncertain. Germline CDR1 reads SGHVS; CDR2 reads FQNEAQ. Trimming stripped 2 bases from V and 3 bases from J, with 4 bases between. This CDR3 is 13 amino acids long. CDR3 sequence (DNA): TGTGCCAGCAGCTTATGGGACACCGGGGAGCTGTTTTTT. Its translation is CASSLWDTGELFF. The full variable domain, in which reference TRBV7-8 and TRBJ2-2 provide the parts outside the CDR3, is GAGVSQSPRYKVAKRGQDVALRCDPISGHVSLFWYQQALGQGPEFLTYFQNEAQLDKSGLPSDRFFAERPEGSVSTLKIQRTQQEDSAVYLCASSLWDTGELFFGEGSRLTVL.

The chain recombines TRBV24-1 with TRBJ1-3, with D maybe TRBD1 (6 bases). The CDR3 totals 15 residues. V was shortened by 9 bases and J by 2 bases, with 16 bases between the two germline ends. From germline, CDR1 is KGHDR and CDR2 SFDVKD. CDR3 coding DNA: TGTGCCACCGCCCCAGGGGACCACGCTGGAAACACCATATATTTT. Translation: CATAPGDHAGNTIYF.

The chain is built from TRBV2 and TRBJ1-4; 9 positions agree with TRBD1. V shed 1 base, J shed 4 bases, and the junction held 1 base outside the gene matches. Germline V gives CDR1 SNHLY, CDR2 FYNNEI. CDR3 size: 15 residues. Here the CDR3 reads CASSEVGQGNEKLFF. In DNA form, the CDR3 reads TGTGCCAGCAGTGAAGTGGGACAGGGTAATGAAAAACTGTTTTTT.

The rearrangement uses TRBV13 and TRBJ1-1; D may be TRBD1 (5 bases). CDR3 length: 13 residues. Trimming cost V 5 bases and J 5 bases, with 12 bases left between them. Germline V gives CDR1 PRHDT, CDR2 FYEKMQ (reference sequence). This CDR3 is CASSPRQRTEAFF. DNA for the CDR3: TGTGCCAGCAGCCCGCGACAGAGGACTGAAGCTTTCTTT.

The CDR3, as DNA: TGTGCCAGCAGTTATTCCCAAAGGGGGGGGAACTTCTTT. Protein product: CASSYSQRGGNFF. V usage is TRBV6-2 or TRBV6-3 and J usage is TRBJ1-1; D possibly corresponds to TRBD1 (6 bases). The germline gives CDR1 MNHEY, CDR2 SVGEGT. The CDR3 runs to 13 residues. Between the trimmed V and J ends, which lost 3 bases and 14 bases, there was a span of 19 bases.

The chain recombines TRBV7-8 with TRBJ1-2; no clear D gene. V lost 5 bases, J lost 5 bases, and 12 bases lay in between. The CDR3 has 13 residues. CDR1 and CDR2 (germline): SGHVS, FQNEAQ. The CDR3 sequence is CASSGGVVYGYTF. As DNA, the CDR3 is TGTGCCAGCAGCGGAGGAGTAGTGTATGGCTACACCTTC.

The chain recombines TRBV21-1 with TRBJ1-2; TRBD1 is the table's D call, not checked against the DNA. TRBV21-1 is marked as a pseudogene. The CDR3 is made up of 17 amino acids. Here the CDR3 reads CASSKWPTRGPNYGYTF. DNA of the CDR3: TGTGCCAGCAGCAAATGGCCAACCAGGGGACCTAACTATGGCTACACCTTC.

J is TRBJ1-3 and V is TRBV28; D is ambiguous. CDR1 MDHEN and CDR2 SYDVKM come from the germline V gene. The germline V and J ends were trimmed by 2 bases and 2 bases, with 1 base remaining between them. The CDR3 has 12 amino acids. The CDR3 nucleotides are TGTGCCAGCAGTTTAGCTGGAAACACCATATATTTT. Its protein product is CASSLAGNTIYF. Full variable domain (outside the CDR3, taken from reference TRBV28 and TRBJ1-3): DVKVTQSSRYLVKRTGEKVFLECVQDMDHENMFWYRQDPGLGLRLIYFSYDVKMKEKGDIPEGYSVSREKKERFSLILESASTNQTSMYLCASSLAGNTIYFGEGSWLTVV.

The chain combines TRBV15 with TRBJ1-1; 8 positions match TRBD1. Germline trimming cut 2 bases from V and 1 base from J; bases unmatched to any gene: 9. CDR1 and CDR2 (germline): LNHNV, YYDKDF (reference sequence). This CDR3 comprises 17 residues. The CDR3 sequence is CATSRSGQGTKNTEAFF. The DNA of the CDR3 is TGTGCCACCAGCAGATCCGGACAGGGTACCAAGAACACTGAAGCTTTCTTT.